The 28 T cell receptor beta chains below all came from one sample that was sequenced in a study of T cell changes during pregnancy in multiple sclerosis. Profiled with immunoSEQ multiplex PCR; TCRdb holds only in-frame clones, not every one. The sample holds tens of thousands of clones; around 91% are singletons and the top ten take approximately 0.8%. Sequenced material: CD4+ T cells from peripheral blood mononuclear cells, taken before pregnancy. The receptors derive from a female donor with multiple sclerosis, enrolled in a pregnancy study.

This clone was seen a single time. This chain's CDR3 is CASREVSGRVKSYEQYF. The CDR3 DNA is TGTGCCAGCAGGGAAGTTAGCGGGAGGGTAAAATCCTACGAGCAGTACTTC. The chain joins TRBV6-4 to TRBJ2-7; 11 bases fit TRBD2. CDR3 size: 17 residues. Germline lookup yields CDR1 MRHNA and CDR2 SNTAGT. With V trimmed by 6 bases and J by 1 base, 11 bases remained unmatched.

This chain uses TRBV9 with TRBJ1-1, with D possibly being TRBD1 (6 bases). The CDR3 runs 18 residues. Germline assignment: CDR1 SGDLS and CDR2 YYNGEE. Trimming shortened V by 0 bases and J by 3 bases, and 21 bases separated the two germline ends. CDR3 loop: CASSVGGPGDGYDTEAFF. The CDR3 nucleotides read TGTGCCAGCAGCGTAGGTGGCCCAGGGGATGGGTACGACACTGAAGCTTTCTTT.

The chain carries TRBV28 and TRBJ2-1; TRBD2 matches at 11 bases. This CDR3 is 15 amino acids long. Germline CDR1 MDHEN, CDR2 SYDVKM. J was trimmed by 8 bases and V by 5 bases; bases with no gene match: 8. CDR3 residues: CASSGSGRALDEQFF. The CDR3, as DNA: TGTGCCAGCAGTGGTAGCGGGAGGGCCCTCGATGAGCAGTTCTTC.

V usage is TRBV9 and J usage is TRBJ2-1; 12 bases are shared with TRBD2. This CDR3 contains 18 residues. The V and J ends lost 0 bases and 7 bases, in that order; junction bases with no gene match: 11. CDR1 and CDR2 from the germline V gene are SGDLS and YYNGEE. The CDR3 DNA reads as TGTGCCAGCAGCGTAGGCCTAGCGGGAGGGCCCAGGACGAATGAGCAGTTCTTC. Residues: CASSVGLAGGPRTNEQFF.

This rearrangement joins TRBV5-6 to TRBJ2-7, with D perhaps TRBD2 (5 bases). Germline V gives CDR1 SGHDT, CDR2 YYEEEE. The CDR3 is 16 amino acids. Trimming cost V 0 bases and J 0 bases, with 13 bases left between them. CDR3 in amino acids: CASSLAGGTSSYEQYF. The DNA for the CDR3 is TGTGCCAGCAGCTTGGCTGGCGGTACTAGCTCCTACGAGCAGTACTTC.

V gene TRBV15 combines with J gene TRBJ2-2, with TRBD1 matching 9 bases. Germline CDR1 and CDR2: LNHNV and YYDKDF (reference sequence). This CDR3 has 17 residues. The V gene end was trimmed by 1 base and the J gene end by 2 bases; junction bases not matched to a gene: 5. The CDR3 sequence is CATSRGGQGLNTGELFF. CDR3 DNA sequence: TGTGCCACCAGCAGAGGGGGACAGGGCCTTAACACCGGGGAGCTGTTTTTT.

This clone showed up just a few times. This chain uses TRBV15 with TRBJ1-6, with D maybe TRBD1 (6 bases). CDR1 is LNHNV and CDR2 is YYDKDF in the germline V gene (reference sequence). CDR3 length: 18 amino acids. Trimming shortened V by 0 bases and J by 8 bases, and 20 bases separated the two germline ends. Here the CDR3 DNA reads TGTGCCACCAGCAGAGATTACGTCCGGGCAGGGGTGGATTCACCCCTCCACTTT. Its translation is CATSRDYVRAGVDSPLHF.

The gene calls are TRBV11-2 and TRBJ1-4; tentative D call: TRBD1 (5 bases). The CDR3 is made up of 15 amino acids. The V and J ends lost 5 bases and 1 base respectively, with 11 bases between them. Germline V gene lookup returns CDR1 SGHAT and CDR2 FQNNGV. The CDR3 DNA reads TGTGCCAGCAGCACACGGGGGTTAACTAATGAAAAACTGTTTTTT. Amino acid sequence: CASSTRGLTNEKLFF.

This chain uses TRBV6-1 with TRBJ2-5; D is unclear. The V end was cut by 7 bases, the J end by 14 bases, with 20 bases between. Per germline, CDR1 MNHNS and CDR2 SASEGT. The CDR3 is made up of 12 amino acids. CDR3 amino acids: CASKPPGYVKYF. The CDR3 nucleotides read TGTGCCAGCAAACCCCCCGGTTACGTTAAATACTTC.

The CDR3 DNA reads TGTGCCAGCAGCCTCCACGGGAATACTAATGAAAAACTGTTTTTT. It encodes CASSLHGNTNEKLFF. The V and J genes are TRBV4-2 and TRBJ1-4; D uncertain. Trimming cost V 4 bases and J 2 bases, with 11 bases left between them. Germline V lookup: CDR1 LGHNA, CDR2 YNFKEQ. The CDR3 has 15 residues.

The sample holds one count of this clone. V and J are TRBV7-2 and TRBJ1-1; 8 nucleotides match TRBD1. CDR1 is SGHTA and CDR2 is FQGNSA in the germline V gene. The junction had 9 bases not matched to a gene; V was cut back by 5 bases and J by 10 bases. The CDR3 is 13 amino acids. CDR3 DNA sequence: TGTGCCAGCAGCACGGGACAGGTCGGGGGAGCTTTCTTT. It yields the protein CASSTGQVGGAFF.

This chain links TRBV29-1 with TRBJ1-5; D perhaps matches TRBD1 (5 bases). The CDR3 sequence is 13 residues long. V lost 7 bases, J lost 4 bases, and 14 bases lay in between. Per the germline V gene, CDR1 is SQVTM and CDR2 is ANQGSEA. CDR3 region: CSATSGINQPQHF. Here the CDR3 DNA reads TGCAGCGCTACGTCAGGGATAAATCAGCCCCAGCATTTT.

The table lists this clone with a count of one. The CDR3: CASSFSAGSSYNEQFF. The CDR3 DNA reads TGCGCCAGCAGCTTTTCAGCGGGGAGCTCCTACAATGAGCAGTTCTTC. This sequence joins TRBV5-1 and TRBJ2-1, with TRBD2 matching over 7 bases. The CDR3 runs 16 residues. The V and J ends lost 2 bases and 0 bases, in that order; junction bases with no gene match: 5. Germline V lookup: CDR1 SGHRS, CDR2 YFSETQ.

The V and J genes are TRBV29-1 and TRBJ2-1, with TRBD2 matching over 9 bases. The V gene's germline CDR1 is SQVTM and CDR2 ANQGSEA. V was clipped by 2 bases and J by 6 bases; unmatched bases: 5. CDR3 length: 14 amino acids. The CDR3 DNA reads TGCAGCGTTGAACGAGCGGGGGGTTCCAATGAGCAGTTCTTC. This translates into CSVERAGGSNEQFF.

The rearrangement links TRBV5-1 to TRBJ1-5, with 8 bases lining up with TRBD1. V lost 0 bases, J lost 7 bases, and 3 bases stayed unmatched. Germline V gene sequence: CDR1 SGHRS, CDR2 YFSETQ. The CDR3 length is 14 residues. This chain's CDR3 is CASSLEGQDQPQHF. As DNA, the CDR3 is TGCGCCAGCAGCTTGGAGGGACAGGACCAGCCCCAGCATTTT. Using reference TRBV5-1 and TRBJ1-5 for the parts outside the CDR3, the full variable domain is KAGVTQTPRYLIKTRGQQVTLSCSPISGHRSVSWYQQTPGQGLQFLFEYFSETQRNKGNFPGRFSGRQFSNSRSEMNVSTLELGDSALYLCASSLEGQDQPQHFGDGTRLSIL.

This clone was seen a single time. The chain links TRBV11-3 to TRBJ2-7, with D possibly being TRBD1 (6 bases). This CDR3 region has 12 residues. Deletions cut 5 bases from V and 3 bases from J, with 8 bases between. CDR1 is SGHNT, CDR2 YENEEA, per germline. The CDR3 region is CASSQTGYEQYF. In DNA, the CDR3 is TGTGCCAGCAGCCAGACAGGCTACGAGCAGTACTTC.

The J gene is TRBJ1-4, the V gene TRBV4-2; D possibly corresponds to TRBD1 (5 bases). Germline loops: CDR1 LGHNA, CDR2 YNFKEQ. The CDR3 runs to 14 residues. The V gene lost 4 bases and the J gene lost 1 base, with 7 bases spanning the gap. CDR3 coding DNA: TGTGCCAGCAGCCCGCAGGGAACTAATGAAAAACTGTTTTTT. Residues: CASSPQGTNEKLFF.

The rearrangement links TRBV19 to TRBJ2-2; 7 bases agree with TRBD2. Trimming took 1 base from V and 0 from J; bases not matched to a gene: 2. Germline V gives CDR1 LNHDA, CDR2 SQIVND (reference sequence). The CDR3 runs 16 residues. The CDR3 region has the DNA TGTGCCAGTAGTATAGCCAGCGGGACGAACACCGGGGAGCTGTTTTTT. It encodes CASSIASGTNTGELFF.

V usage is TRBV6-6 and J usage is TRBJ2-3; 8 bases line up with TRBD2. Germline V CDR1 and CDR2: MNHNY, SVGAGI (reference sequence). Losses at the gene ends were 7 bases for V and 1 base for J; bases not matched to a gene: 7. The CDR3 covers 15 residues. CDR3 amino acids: CASTLLADGTDTQYF. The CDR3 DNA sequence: TGTGCCAGCACCCTACTAGCGGACGGCACAGATACGCAGTATTTT.

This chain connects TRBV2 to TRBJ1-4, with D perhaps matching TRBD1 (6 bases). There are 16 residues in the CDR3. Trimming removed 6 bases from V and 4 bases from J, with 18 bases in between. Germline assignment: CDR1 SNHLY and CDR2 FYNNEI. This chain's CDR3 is CASRTSPGTNNEKLFF. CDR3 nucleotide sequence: TGTGCCAGCAGAACAAGCCCCGGGACAAATAATGAAAAACTGTTTTTT.

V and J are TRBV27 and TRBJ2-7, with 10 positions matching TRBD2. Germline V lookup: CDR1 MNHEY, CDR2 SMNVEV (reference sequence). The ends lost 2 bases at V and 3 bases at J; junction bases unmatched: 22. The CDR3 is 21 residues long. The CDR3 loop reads CASSLKGPSGSVPFNFYEQYF. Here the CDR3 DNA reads TGTGCCAGCAGTTTAAAGGGTCCTAGCGGGAGTGTCCCGTTTAACTTCTACGAGCAGTACTTC.

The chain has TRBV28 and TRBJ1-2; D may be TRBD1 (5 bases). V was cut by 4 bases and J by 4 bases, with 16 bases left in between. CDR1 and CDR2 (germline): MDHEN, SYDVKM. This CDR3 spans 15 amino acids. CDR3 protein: CASSYTGLISYGYTF. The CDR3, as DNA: TGTGCCAGCAGTTATACGGGACTGATAAGCTATGGCTACACCTTC.

The CDR3 sequence: CASSLRTGKTYNEQFF. DNA for the CDR3: TGTGCCAGCAGCCTAAGGACAGGGAAGACCTACAATGAGCAGTTCTTC. The chain combines TRBV4-2 with TRBJ2-1; 8 nucleotides line up with TRBD1. V was pared by 4 bases and J by 2 bases, with 7 bases of the junction left unmatched. The CDR3 totals 16 residues. Germline loops: CDR1 LGHNA, CDR2 YNFKEQ.

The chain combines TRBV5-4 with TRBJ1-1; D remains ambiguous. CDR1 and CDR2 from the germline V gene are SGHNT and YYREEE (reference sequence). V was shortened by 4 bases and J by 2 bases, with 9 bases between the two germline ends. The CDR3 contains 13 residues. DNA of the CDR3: TGTGCCAGCAGCCTTACACCCAACACTGAAGCTTTCTTT. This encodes CASSLTPNTEAFF. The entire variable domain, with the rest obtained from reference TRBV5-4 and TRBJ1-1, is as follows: ETGVTQSPTHLIKTRGQQVTLRCSSQSGHNTVSWYQQALGQGPQFIFQYYREEENGRGNFPPRFSGLQFPNYSSELNVNALELDDSALYLCASSLTPNTEAFFGQGTRLTVV.

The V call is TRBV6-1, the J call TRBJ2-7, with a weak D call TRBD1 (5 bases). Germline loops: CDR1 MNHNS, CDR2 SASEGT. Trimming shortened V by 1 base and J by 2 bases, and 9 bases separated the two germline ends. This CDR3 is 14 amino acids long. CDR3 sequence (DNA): TGTGCCAGCAGTGAAGGGGGCACAACCTACGAGCAGTACTTC. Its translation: CASSEGGTTYEQYF.

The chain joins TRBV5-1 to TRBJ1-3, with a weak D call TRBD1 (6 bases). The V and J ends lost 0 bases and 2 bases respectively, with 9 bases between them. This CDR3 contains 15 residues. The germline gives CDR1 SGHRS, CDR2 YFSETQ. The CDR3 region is CASSLDPGAGNTIYF. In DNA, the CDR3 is TGCGCCAGCAGCTTGGATCCAGGGGCTGGAAACACCATATATTTT.

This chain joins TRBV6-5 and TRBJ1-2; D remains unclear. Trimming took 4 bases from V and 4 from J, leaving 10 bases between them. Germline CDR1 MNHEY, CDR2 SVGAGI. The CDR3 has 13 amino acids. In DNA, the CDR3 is TGTGCCAGCAGTTCGTTATCCTTCTATGGCTACACCTTC. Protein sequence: CASSSLSFYGYTF.

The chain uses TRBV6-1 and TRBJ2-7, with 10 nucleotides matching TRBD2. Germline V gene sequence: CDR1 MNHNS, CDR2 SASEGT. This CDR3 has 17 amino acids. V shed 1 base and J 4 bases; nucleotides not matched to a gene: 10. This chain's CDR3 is CASSEGLFSSGSYEQYF. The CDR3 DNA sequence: TGTGCCAGCAGTGAAGGCTTGTTTTCTAGCGGGAGTTACGAGCAGTACTTC.